The source of this T cell receptor beta chain is a study of monozygotic twins with inflammatory bowel disease. Overall study findings and caveats: None of the different T cell subtypes could be distinguished from one another.

TCRdb reprocessed the 5' RACE reads; each CDR3 protein has one entry and no DNA is given. The sample has 310,000 or so distinct CDR3 sequences. A remark on this clonotype: As yet, its antigen is unknown.

The germline gives CDR1 LNHDA, CDR2 SQIVND (reference sequence). The CDR3 runs to 15 residues. Blood samples, whole and unsorted for T cells, yielded the isolated total RNA. The source material was blood. The chain has TRBV19 and TRBJ2-2; TCRdb selects TRBD1, and the lack of DNA leaves this call unchecked. This receptor was identified in a human donor with ulcerative colitis or Crohn's disease, or a healthy co-twin of an affected twin (not recorded which). The CDR3 here is CASSNGPLNTGELFF.